This TCR beta chain was identified in a study of blood T cell repertoires in COVID-19. Study summary: Whether acute or convalescent, the COVID-19 samples came from the United States, Italy and Spain.

Data came from immunoSEQ multiplex PCR; TCRdb stores just in-frame clones and leaves some out. The repertoire consists of 150,000 to 180,000 clones, with about 90% occurring once and the leading ten covering approximately 0.59%. V lost 1 base to trimming and J lost 4 bases; unmatched junction nucleotides: 4. The germline V gene encodes CDR1 LGHNA and CDR2 YNFKEQ. The CDR3 extends over 16 amino acids. V gene TRBV4-2 combines with J gene TRBJ1-4; 9 nucleotides align to TRBD1. Sequencing input: peripheral blood. This TCR came from a man in his forties or fifties with acute or convalescent COVID-19. The CDR3 spells CASSQGGTGINEKLFF. The CDR3 nucleotides are TGTGCCAGCAGCCAAGGTGGGACAGGGATTAATGAAAAACTGTTTTTT.